The 14 T cell receptor beta chains below all came from one sample that was sequenced in a study of blood T cell repertoires in COVID-19. Clones were read by immunoSEQ multiplex PCR, and TCRdb kept only the in-frame ones, dropping some. Of some 220,000 clones listed, more than 70% are singletons. The sequencing sample was made of peripheral blood. Receptors originate from a human donor in a cohort sampled during active COVID-19.

J is TRBJ2-1 and V is TRBV5-4; 9 bases match TRBD1. The CDR3 is 14 amino acids. After removal of 4 bases from V and 7 bases from J, the junction contained 6 bases not matched to a gene. Germline values: CDR1 SGHNT, CDR2 YYREEE (reference sequence). CDR3 bases: TGTGCCAGCAGCCCAAGGACAGGGGCAAATGAGCAGTTCTTC. Protein: CASSPRTGANEQFF. Drawing the rest from reference TRBV5-4 and TRBJ2-1, the complete variable domain is ETGVTQSPTHLIKTRGQQVTLRCSSQSGHNTVSWYQQALGQGPQFIFQYYREEENGRGNFPPRFSGLQFPNYSSELNVNALELDDSALYLCASSPRTGANEQFFGPGTRLTVL.

V is TRBV11-3 and J is TRBJ2-3; a possible D gene is TRBD1 (6 bases). V gave up 1 base and J gave up 1 base, with 9 bases separating them. The germline CDR1 and CDR2 sequences are SGHNT and YENEEA. The CDR3 extends over 15 amino acids. This CDR3 reads CASSLAGDRTDTQYF. DNA of the CDR3: TGTGCCAGCAGCTTAGCAGGGGACCGCACAGATACGCAGTATTTT.

The chain links TRBV5-6 to TRBJ1-4; TRBD1 matches 8 bases. The CDR3 spans 15 residues. Germline trimming cut 4 bases from V and 4 bases from J; bases unmatched to any gene: 6. Germline assignment: CDR1 SGHDT and CDR2 YYEEEE. The DNA of the CDR3 is TGTGCCAGCAGCCCCCCGGGACAGGATAATGAAAAACTGTTTTTT. Its protein product is CASSPPGQDNEKLFF. The variable domain in full, completed from reference TRBV5-6 and TRBJ1-4, reads DAGVTQSPTHLIKTRGQQVTLRCSPKSGHDTVSWYQQALGQGPQFIFQYYEEEERQRGNFPDRFSGHQFPNYSSELNVNALLLGDSALYLCASSPPGQDNEKLFFGSGTQLSVL.

This chain joins TRBV5-1 and TRBJ2-1, with 8 nucleotides matching TRBD1. The germline V gene has CDR1 SGHRS and CDR2 YFSETQ. This CDR3 has 15 residues. The trim removed 0 bases at V and 6 bases at J, leaving 5 bases unmatched. The CDR3 coding sequence is TGCGCCAGCAGCTTGGCCTTACAGGGGGTCAATGAGCAGTTCTTC. It codes for CASSLALQGVNEQFF.

This clone was seen a handful of times. This chain connects TRBV6-4 to TRBJ1-6; D unclear. The CDR3 runs to 14 residues. Trimming removed 6 bases at V and 7 bases at J, with 13 bases between. Germline V lookup: CDR1 MRHNA, CDR2 SNTAGT. DNA of the CDR3: TGTGCCAGCAGCTCAACCCCGGGAAATTCACCCCTCCACTTT. Its translation: CASSSTPGNSPLHF.

V usage is TRBV16 and J usage is TRBJ1-4, with D possibly being TRBD1 (6 bases). This CDR3 comprises 13 residues. V lost 4 bases and J lost 14, with 17 bases in between. Germline V gene data show CDR1 as KGHSY and CDR2 as FQNENV. DNA for the CDR3: TGTGCCAGCAGCCGGGACACGGACGAACGGCTGTTTTTT. Translated: CASSRDTDERLFF.

The rearrangement uses TRBV11-3 and TRBJ2-5, with D maybe TRBD2 (6 bases). The germline V and J ends were trimmed by 5 bases and 7 bases, with 14 bases remaining between them. The CDR3 loop spans 13 amino acids. Germline V gene lookup returns CDR1 SGHNT and CDR2 YENEEA. The CDR3 loop is CASSQTRRGTQYF. CDR3 nucleotide sequence: TGTGCCAGCAGCCAGACTAGACGTGGGACCCAGTACTTC.

The V and J genes are TRBV5-6 and TRBJ2-7, with 9 positions matching TRBD2. Germline V gives CDR1 SGHDT, CDR2 YYEEEE. The J segment lost 6 bases and the V segment lost 2 bases, leaving 12 bases of the junction unmatched. The CDR3 is 16 amino acids. This CDR3 is CASSLSPTSGGREQYF. In DNA, the CDR3 is TGTGCCAGCAGCTTATCCCCGACTAGCGGAGGTCGCGAGCAGTACTTC.

The chain recombines TRBV5-1 with TRBJ1-4, with 10 positions matching TRBD1. The CDR3 totals 14 residues. J was trimmed by 7 bases and V by 4 bases; bases with no gene match: 4. The germline gives CDR1 SGHRS, CDR2 YFSETQ. Here the CDR3 DNA reads TGCGCCAGCAGCACCGGGACAGGGGTTGAAAAACTGTTTTTT. Its translation: CASSTGTGVEKLFF.

The chain links TRBV18 to TRBJ1-2, with 8 bases fitting TRBD1. The trim removed 6 bases at V and 3 bases at J, leaving 3 bases unmatched. Germline values: CDR1 KGHSH, CDR2 LQKENI. This CDR3 spans 13 amino acids. The DNA for the CDR3 is TGTGCCAGCTCGGACAGGGCCGACTATGGCTACACCTTC. Translation gives CASSDRADYGYTF.

The V and J genes are TRBV6-6 and TRBJ2-1; the match to TRBD2 covers 7 bases. The CDR3 contains 15 residues. Losses at the gene ends were 3 bases for V and 8 bases for J; bases not matched to a gene: 10. The germline gives CDR1 MNHNY, CDR2 SVGAGI (reference sequence). The CDR3 loop is CASSYGLEGPDEQFF. CDR3 DNA sequence: TGTGCCAGCAGTTATGGACTAGAGGGCCCCGATGAGCAGTTCTTC.

This clone was seen ten or more times. V gene TRBV9 combines with J gene TRBJ2-3; no clear D. The ends were cut back, 0 bases at V and 6 bases at J, with 11 bases in the middle. Per germline, CDR1 SGDLS and CDR2 YYNGEE. The CDR3 runs to 14 residues. The DNA of the CDR3 is TGTGCCAGCAGCGTAGGACCCGCAGCGGATACGCAGTATTTT. It is translated as CASSVGPAADTQYF. The variable domain in full, completed from reference TRBV9 and TRBJ2-3, reads DSGVTQTPKHLITATGQRVTLRCSPRSGDLSVYWYQQSLDQGLQFLIQYYNGEERAKGNILERFSAQQFPDLHSELNLSSLELGDSALYFCASSVGPAADTQYFGPGTRLTVL.

The V and J genes are TRBV7-6 and TRBJ2-7; tentatively, D is TRBD1 (5 bases). Germline V CDR1 and CDR2: SGHVS, FNYEAQ. The length of the CDR3 is 14 residues. Trimming left V 0 bases short and J 3 bases short, with 9 bases between. The CDR3 loop is CASSLAREGYEQYF. The CDR3 DNA reads as TGTGCCAGCAGCTTAGCCAGGGAAGGCTACGAGCAGTACTTC.

The chain uses TRBV4-1 and TRBJ1-4; D unclear. The ends were cut back, 0 bases at V and 12 bases at J, with 11 bases in the middle. Germline V gene data show CDR1 as MGHRA and CDR2 as YSYEKL. There are 13 residues in the CDR3. This chain's CDR3 is CASSQDSGRELFF. CDR3 in DNA: TGCGCCAGCAGCCAAGATAGCGGTAGAGAACTGTTTTTT.